Listed here is a single T cell receptor beta chain. What it recognizes is unknown. The V end was cut by 0 bases, the J end by 5 bases, with 16 bases between. This CDR3 is built from 16 residues. CDR1 and CDR2 (germline): MGHRA, YSYEKL. This sample stems from a study of glioma-infiltrating T cells after dendritic cell vaccination. Study-level results: Only a small number of patients had complete blood and tumor samples.

The protocol was immunoSEQ multiplex PCR, while the TCRdb copy is restricted to in-frame clones and leaves out a portion. The sample has some 87,000 clones, about 83% seen once. This specimen was blood, taken before dendritic cell vaccination. The V and J genes are TRBV4-1 and TRBJ1-1; a weak D match, TRBD1 (6 bases). This receptor was identified in a human donor with glioblastoma. The CDR3 nucleotides read TGCGCCAGCAGCCAAGATGCAAGGACAGTTAGGACTGAAGCTTTCTTT. This translates into CASSQDARTVRTEAFF.